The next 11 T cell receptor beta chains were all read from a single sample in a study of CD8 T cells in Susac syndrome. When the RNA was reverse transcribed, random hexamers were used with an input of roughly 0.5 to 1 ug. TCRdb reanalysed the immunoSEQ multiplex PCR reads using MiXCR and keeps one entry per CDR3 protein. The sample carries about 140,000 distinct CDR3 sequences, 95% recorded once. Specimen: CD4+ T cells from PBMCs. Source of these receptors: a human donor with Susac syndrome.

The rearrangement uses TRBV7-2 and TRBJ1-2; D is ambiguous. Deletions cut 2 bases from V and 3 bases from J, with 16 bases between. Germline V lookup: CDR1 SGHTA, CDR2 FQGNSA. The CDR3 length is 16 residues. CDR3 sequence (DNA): TGTGCCAGCAGCTTACCACGAGGGTACCCTTACTATGGCTACACCTTC. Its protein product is CASSLPRGYPYYGYTF.

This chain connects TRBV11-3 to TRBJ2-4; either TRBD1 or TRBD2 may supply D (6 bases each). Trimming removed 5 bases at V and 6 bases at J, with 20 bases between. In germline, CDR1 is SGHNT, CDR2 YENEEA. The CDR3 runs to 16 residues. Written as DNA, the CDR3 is TGTGCCAGCAGCCCAAGACCCGGGGGCTCAGGAAACATTCAGTACTTC. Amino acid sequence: CASSPRPGGSGNIQYF.

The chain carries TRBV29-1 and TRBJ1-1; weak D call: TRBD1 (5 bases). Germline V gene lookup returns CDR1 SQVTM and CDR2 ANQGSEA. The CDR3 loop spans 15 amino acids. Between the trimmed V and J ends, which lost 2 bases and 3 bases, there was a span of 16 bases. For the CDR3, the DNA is TGCAGCGTTGAAACGGAGGGGTCGACCTACACTGAAGCTTTCTTT. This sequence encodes CSVETEGSTYTEAFF.

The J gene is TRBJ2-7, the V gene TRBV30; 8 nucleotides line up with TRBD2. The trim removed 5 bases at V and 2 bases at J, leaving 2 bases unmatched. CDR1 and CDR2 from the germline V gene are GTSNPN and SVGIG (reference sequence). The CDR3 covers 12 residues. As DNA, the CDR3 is TGTGCCTGGGCAGCGGGGGCCTACGAGCAGTACTTC. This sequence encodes CAWAAGAYEQYF.

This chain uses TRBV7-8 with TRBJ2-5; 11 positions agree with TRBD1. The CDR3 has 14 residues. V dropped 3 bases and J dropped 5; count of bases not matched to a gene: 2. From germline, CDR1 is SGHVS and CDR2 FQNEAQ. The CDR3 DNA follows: TGTGCCAGCAGCTTGGACAGGGGGCCTGAGACCCAGTACTTC. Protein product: CASSLDRGPETQYF.

CDR3 in amino acids: CSAQGRAYNEQFF. CDR3 DNA: TGCAGTGCTCAAGGGAGAGCATACAATGAGCAGTTCTTC. V gene TRBV20-1 combines with J gene TRBJ2-1; weak D call: TRBD2 (5 bases). The CDR3 has 13 residues. In germline, CDR1 is DFQATT, CDR2 SNEGSKA (reference sequence). V was trimmed by 5 bases and J by 4 bases, leaving 12 bases between them.

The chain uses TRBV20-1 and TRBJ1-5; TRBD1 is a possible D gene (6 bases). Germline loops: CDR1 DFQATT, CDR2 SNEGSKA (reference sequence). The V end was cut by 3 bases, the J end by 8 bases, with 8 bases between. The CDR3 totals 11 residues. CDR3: CSARRGEPQHF. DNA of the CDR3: TGCAGTGCTAGGAGGGGGGAGCCCCAGCATTTT.

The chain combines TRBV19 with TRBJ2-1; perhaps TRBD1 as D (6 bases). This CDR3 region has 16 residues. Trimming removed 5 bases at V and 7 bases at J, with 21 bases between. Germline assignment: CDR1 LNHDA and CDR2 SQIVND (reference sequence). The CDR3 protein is CASSPARGGSPNEQFF. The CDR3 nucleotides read TGTGCCAGTAGTCCCGCTAGAGGGGGAAGCCCGAATGAGCAGTTCTTC. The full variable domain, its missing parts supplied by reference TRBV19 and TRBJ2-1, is DGGITQSPKYLFRKEGQNVTLSCEQNLNHDAMYWYRQDPGQGLRLIYYSQIVNDFQKGDIAEGYSVSREKKESFPLTVTSAQKNPTAFYLCASSPARGGSPNEQFFGPGTRLTVL.

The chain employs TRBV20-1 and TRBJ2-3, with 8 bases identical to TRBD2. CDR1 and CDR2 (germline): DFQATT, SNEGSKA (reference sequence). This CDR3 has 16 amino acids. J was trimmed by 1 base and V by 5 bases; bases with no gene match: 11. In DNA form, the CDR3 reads TGCAGTGCTGCAGCGGTCGCGGGGGGAGGCACAGATACGCAGTATTTT. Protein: CSAAAVAGGGTDTQYF.

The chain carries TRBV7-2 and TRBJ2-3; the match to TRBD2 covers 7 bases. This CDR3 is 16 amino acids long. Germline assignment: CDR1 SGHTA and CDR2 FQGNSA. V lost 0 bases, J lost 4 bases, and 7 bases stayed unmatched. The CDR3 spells CASSLAGAGVPDTQYF. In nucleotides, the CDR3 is TGTGCCAGCAGCTTAGCCGGGGCGGGAGTGCCAGATACGCAGTATTTT.

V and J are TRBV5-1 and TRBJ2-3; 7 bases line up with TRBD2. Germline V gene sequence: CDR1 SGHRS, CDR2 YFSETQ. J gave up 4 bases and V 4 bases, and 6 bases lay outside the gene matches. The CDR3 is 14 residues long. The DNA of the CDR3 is TGCGCCAGCAGCCTGCGGGAGAGGGCAGATACGCAGTATTTT. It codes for CASSLRERADTQYF.